These 29 T cell receptor beta chains originate from one sample sequenced in a study of response to subunit inactivated influenza vaccine. TCRdb itself ran the RT-PCR reads through MiXCR, one entry per CDR3 protein. Seen here are about 650,000 distinct CDR3 sequences, around 14% observed once, and the top ten hold around 10%. Specimen: PBMCs from blood, collected 11 to 12 days after vaccination. The receptors here all came from a man aged 50-59 years who received an inactivated influenza vaccine.

Only a few counts were recorded for this clonotype. The chain employs TRBV5-1 and TRBJ1-4; tentatively, D is TRBD1 (5 bases). The CDR3 sequence is 14 residues long. Trimming took off 4 bases at V and 7 bases at J, with 14 bases between the two ends. CDR1 is SGHRS and CDR2 is YFSETQ in the germline V gene. The CDR3 loop is CASSPGTLFEKLFF. The CDR3, as DNA: TGCGCCAGCAGCCCCGGGACGCTTTTTGAAAAACTGTTTTTT.

V usage is TRBV6-1 and J usage is TRBJ2-7; TRBD1 is a possible D gene (5 bases). In germline, CDR1 is MNHNS, CDR2 SASEGT. The CDR3 has 11 residues. Trimming cost V 10 bases and J 7 bases, with 14 bases left between them. This CDR3 is CATADNYEQYF. CDR3 bases: TGTGCCACCGCGGACAATTATGAGCAGTACTTC.

The chain links TRBV7-9 to TRBJ2-5, with TRBD1 matching over 8 bases. The CDR3 loop spans 15 amino acids. Unmatched junction bases numbered 10, after V lost 8 bases and J lost 2 bases. Germline values: CDR1 SEHNR, CDR2 FQNEAQ (reference sequence). The CDR3 is CASGATGGRQETQYF. Here the CDR3 DNA reads TGTGCCAGCGGTGCCACAGGGGGAAGGCAAGAGACCCAGTACTTC.

J is TRBJ2-3 and V is TRBV10-3, with TRBD2 identical over 10 bases. Trimming took 2 bases from V and 2 from J; bases not matched to a gene: 10. The CDR3 extends over 18 amino acids. Looked up from germline, CDR1 is ENHRY and CDR2 is SYGVKD. CDR3: CAISERSGRAIITDTQYF. CDR3 coding DNA: TGTGCCATCAGTGAGAGGAGCGGGAGGGCCATTATCACAGATACGCAGTATTTT.

The rearrangement uses TRBV20-1 and TRBJ2-1; maybe TRBD2 (6 bases). The CDR3 is made up of 15 amino acids. The germline CDR1 and CDR2 sequences are DFQATT and SNEGSKA (reference sequence). Trimming took off 0 bases at V and 9 bases at J, with 18 bases between the two ends. CDR3 nucleotides: TGCAGTGCTAGAGATGAGAGGCAGCGGGTTTCTGAGCAGTTCTTC. Amino acids: CSARDERQRVSEQFF.

This clonotype turned up a few times. This sequence joins TRBV29-1 and TRBJ2-1, with 10 bases aligning to TRBD2. Unmatched junction bases numbered 16, after V lost 4 bases and J lost 4 bases. The CDR3 runs to 18 residues. Germline V lookup: CDR1 SQVTM, CDR2 ANQGSEA. The CDR3 nucleotides are TGCAGCGTTGTTCGGGGAACTGGTAGCGGGAGGTTTTACAATGAGCAGTTCTTC. It translates to CSVVRGTGSGRFYNEQFF.

Many counts were recorded for this clonotype. The V call is TRBV20-1, the J call TRBJ1-5, with D tentatively TRBD1 (6 bases). V was cut by 3 bases and J by 9 bases, with 18 bases left in between. The CDR3 consists of 14 residues. CDR1 is DFQATT, CDR2 SNEGSKA, per germline (reference sequence). The CDR3 nucleotides are TGCAGTGCTAGTGGAGGAGGGGGACGGGTGCCCCAGCATTTT. Residues: CSASGGGGRVPQHF.

This rearrangement joins TRBV29-1 to TRBJ2-7; D might be TRBD2 (7 bases). The CDR3 consists of 15 residues. Trimming shortened V by 6 bases and J by 3 bases, and 21 bases separated the two germline ends. Germline V gene lookup returns CDR1 SQVTM and CDR2 ANQGSEA. The CDR3 spells CSVATLGGGYYEQYF. DNA for the CDR3: TGCAGCGTCGCTACTCTAGGGGGGGGATACTACGAGCAGTACTTC.

In its sample, this clonotype was seen many times. DNA for the CDR3: TGTGCCTGGAGTGTCCGGGGCAGGGTGGGAACCTACAATGAGCAGTTCTTC. Translation gives CAWSVRGRVGTYNEQFF. The chain couples TRBV30 to TRBJ2-1, with D perhaps TRBD1 or TRBD2 (5 bases each). The CDR3 sequence is 17 residues long. Germline V lookup: CDR1 GTSNPN, CDR2 SVGIG (reference sequence). V was trimmed by 0 bases and J by 2 bases, leaving 17 bases between them.

This clonotype was counted between two and nine times. The V and J genes are TRBV12-3 or TRBV12-4 and TRBJ1-3; D ambiguous. This CDR3 region has 15 residues. Trimming pared 3 bases from V and 0 bases from J, leaving 9 bases between. The CDR3: CASSFRVNSGNTIYF. Written as DNA, the CDR3 is TGTGCCAGCAGTTTTCGGGTGAACTCTGGAAACACCATATATTTT.

This clonotype has ten or more counts. J is TRBJ2-1 and V is TRBV7-2, with 8 bases aligning to TRBD2. Per the germline V gene, CDR1 is SGHTA and CDR2 is FQGNSA. This CDR3 spans 17 amino acids. Trimming at V came to 2 bases and at J to 7 bases, leaving 13 bases not matched to a gene. The CDR3 sequence: CASSLSRISGTKNEQFF. The CDR3 DNA is TGTGCCAGCAGCTTATCCCGGATTAGCGGGACCAAAAATGAGCAGTTCTTC.

The J gene is TRBJ2-5, the V gene TRBV7-9, with 10 nucleotides matching TRBD2. Germline lookup yields CDR1 SEHNR and CDR2 FQNEAQ (reference sequence). The CDR3 has 15 residues. J gave up 5 bases and V 8 bases, and 11 bases lay outside the gene matches. The CDR3 DNA sequence: TGTGCCAGCTCCTCCCTAGCGGGAGTAGGGGAGACCCAGTACTTC. Protein sequence: CASSSLAGVGETQYF. Full variable domain (outside the CDR3, taken from reference TRBV7-9 and TRBJ2-5): DTGVSQNPRHKITKRGQNVTFRCDPISEHNRLYWYRQTLGQGPEFLTYFQNEAQLEKSRLLSDRFSAERPKGSFSTLEIQRTEQGDSAMYLCASSSLAGVGETQYFGPGTRLLVL.

To note about this clonotype: The conserved final phenylalanine or tryptophan is absent from the CDR3, which likely points to a read error. V gene TRBV20-1 combines with J gene TRBJ1-6, with 8 nucleotides matching TRBD1. The CDR3 has 16 residues. CDR1 DFQATT and CDR2 SNEGSKA come from the germline V gene (reference sequence). Trimming removed 3 bases from V and 0 bases from J; junction bases left unmatched: 4. CDR3 region: CSASRQGSSYNSPLHL. CDR3 nucleotide sequence: TGCAGTGCTAGTCGACAGGGGAGCTCCTATAATTCACCCCTCCACTTG.

The table lists this clonotype with many counts. This chain joins TRBV7-2 and TRBJ1-6; 8 bases agree with TRBD1. CDR1 is SGHTA, CDR2 FQGNSA, per germline. The CDR3 totals 15 residues. J was trimmed by 8 bases and V by 5 bases; bases with no gene match: 8. Here the CDR3 DNA reads TGTGCCAGCAGCCCCCAGAGCAGGGGGCATTCACCCCTCCACTTT. Translated, it gives CASSPQSRGHSPLHF.

The chain has TRBV6-2 or TRBV6-3 and TRBJ2-7; TRBD2 might be the D (5 bases). The CDR3 has 14 amino acids. Trimming shortened V by 2 bases and J by 3 bases, and 11 bases separated the two germline ends. The germline V gene has CDR1 MNHEY and CDR2 SVGEGT. The CDR3 DNA sequence: TGTGCCAGCAGTTACCAGCGGCCTGGCTACGAGCAGTACTTC. This sequence encodes CASSYQRPGYEQYF.

The CDR3 nucleotides read TGCAGCGTTGAAGATCCAGCTAGCGGGGTGTACGAGCAGTACTTC. Protein: CSVEDPASGVYEQYF. V and J are TRBV29-1 and TRBJ2-7, with 9 positions matching TRBD2. V shed 0 bases and J 4 bases; nucleotides not matched to a gene: 7. Per germline, CDR1 SQVTM and CDR2 ANQGSEA. This CDR3 comprises 15 residues.

This clonotype showed up many times. The chain uses TRBV7-8 and TRBJ2-1, with 10 bases fitting TRBD1. The germline CDR1 and CDR2 sequences are SGHVS and FQNEAQ. Trimming cost V 3 bases and J 0 bases; bases outside gene matches: 11. This CDR3 spans 19 amino acids. The CDR3 loop reads CASSLTGTGVTSSYNEQFF. The CDR3 DNA reads TGTGCCAGCAGCTTGACCGGGACAGGGGTGACGAGCTCCTACAATGAGCAGTTCTTC. The full variable domain, in which reference TRBV7-8 and TRBJ2-1 provide the parts outside the CDR3, is GAGVSQSPRYKVAKRGQDVALRCDPISGHVSLFWYQQALGQGPEFLTYFQNEAQLDKSGLPSDRFFAERPEGSVSTLKIQRTQQEDSAVYLCASSLTGTGVTSSYNEQFFGPGTRLTVL.

This clonotype was seen at least ten times. V gene TRBV10-2 combines with J gene TRBJ2-3; 10 nucleotides line up with TRBD2. This CDR3 comprises 20 residues. Germline CDR1 WSHSY, CDR2 SAAADI. V gave up 0 bases and J gave up 1 base; unmatched junction bases: 13. CDR3 amino acids: CASSESGSAGGPKGTDTQYF. For the CDR3, the DNA is TGCGCCAGCAGTGAGTCCGGTTCAGCGGGGGGGCCTAAGGGCACAGATACGCAGTATTTT.

V is TRBV28 and J is TRBJ2-4; D perhaps matches TRBD2 (5 bases). Trimming removed 6 bases at V and 11 bases at J, with 20 bases between. CDR1 is MDHEN, CDR2 SYDVKM, per germline. The CDR3 has 14 amino acids. The CDR3 loop reads CASSSGDTTEFQYF. The CDR3 DNA is TGTGCCAGCAGCTCCGGGGATACAACTGAGTTTCAGTACTTC.

This clonotype was observed a few times. J is TRBJ1-1 and V is TRBV3-1; D not resolved. CDR1 LGHDT and CDR2 YNNKEL come from the germline V gene (reference sequence). The CDR3 spans 13 residues. V shed 7 bases and J shed 1 base, with 10 bases lying between them. In DNA, the CDR3 is TGTGCCAGCAACCAGGCCGGGAACACTGAAGCTTTCTTT. Its translation: CASNQAGNTEAFF.

V usage is TRBV5-6 and J usage is TRBJ2-7, with 11 bases lining up with TRBD2. The length of the CDR3 is 15 residues. V shed 3 bases, J shed 0 bases, and the junction held 2 bases outside the gene matches. Germline CDR1 is SGHDT and CDR2 is YYEEEE. The CDR3 DNA reads TGTGCCAGCAGCTCTAGCGGGAGGCCCTCCTACGAGCAGTACTTC. This gives the protein CASSSSGRPSYEQYF.

The genes are TRBV6-2 or TRBV6-3 and TRBJ2-2; D remains ambiguous. The ends were cut back, 1 base at V and 5 bases at J, with 5 bases in the middle. The CDR3 is made up of 13 amino acids. Germline V lookup: CDR1 MNHEY, CDR2 SVGEGT. CDR3 amino acids: CASSYWVTGELFF. The CDR3 nucleotides are TGTGCCAGCAGTTACTGGGTGACCGGGGAGCTGTTTTTT.

This clonotype was seen at least ten times. The CDR3 bases are TGCGCCAGCAGCCAAGATCGAGGCAGCCAAGAGACCCAGTACTTC. The encoded protein is CASSQDRGSQETQYF. The V and J genes are TRBV4-3 and TRBJ2-5; D is unclear. Trimming stripped 0 bases from V and 1 base from J, with 9 bases between. The CDR3 consists of 15 residues. The germline V gene has CDR1 LGHNA and CDR2 YSLEER.

The chain is built from TRBV5-4 and TRBJ2-5, with TRBD1 matching 8 bases. The V segment lost 0 bases and the J segment 5 bases; nucleotides outside the gene matches: 6. The CDR3 is made up of 15 amino acids. Germline CDR1 SGHNT, CDR2 YYREEE (reference sequence). As DNA, the CDR3 is TGTGCCAGCAGCTTGGGACAGGGGTTAGGGGAGACCCAGTACTTC. Translating it yields CASSLGQGLGETQYF.

V gene TRBV5-6 combines with J gene TRBJ2-7; TRBD2 matches at 14 bases. CDR1 is SGHDT and CDR2 is YYEEEE in the germline V gene. The V segment lost 4 bases and the J segment 3 bases; nucleotides outside the gene matches: 3. The CDR3 is made up of 15 amino acids. For the CDR3, the DNA is TGTGCCAGCAGCGGGGGGACTAGCGGGGGCTACGAGCAGTACTTC. Translated: CASSGGTSGGYEQYF.

The rearrangement links TRBV7-9 to TRBJ2-5; no reliable D call. V dropped 2 bases and J dropped 1 base, with 14 bases sitting between them. The CDR3 is 16 amino acids. Germline lookup yields CDR1 SEHNR and CDR2 FQNEAQ (reference sequence). CDR3 in amino acids: CASSLTGLHSQETQYF. CDR3 nucleotide sequence: TGTGCCAGCAGCTTAACTGGGCTCCACTCCCAAGAGACCCAGTACTTC.

V and J are TRBV7-9 and TRBJ1-4; TRBD1 agrees at 9 bases. V dropped 5 bases and J dropped 6; count of bases not matched to a gene: 4. The CDR3 length is 14 residues. Germline V CDR1 and CDR2: SEHNR, FQNEAQ (reference sequence). The CDR3 loop is CASSPRQGDEKLFF. The DNA of the CDR3 is TGTGCCAGCAGCCCACGACAGGGGGATGAAAAACTGTTTTTT.

This rearrangement joins TRBV7-2 to TRBJ1-1; tentatively, D is TRBD1 (6 bases). This CDR3 region has 14 residues. CDR1 and CDR2 from the germline V gene are SGHTA and FQGNSA. Trimming shortened V by 6 bases and J by 8 bases, and 19 bases separated the two germline ends. The CDR3 DNA sequence: TGTGCCAGCAGTTTACAGGGCCGAATAAACGAAGCTTTCTTT. Protein product: CASSLQGRINEAFF.

Only a few counts were recorded for this clonotype. This chain links TRBV20-1 with TRBJ2-7, with 7 positions matching TRBD2. From germline, CDR1 is DFQATT and CDR2 SNEGSKA (reference sequence). There are 16 residues in the CDR3. V was clipped by 0 bases and J by 3 bases; unmatched bases: 11. DNA of the CDR3: TGCAGTGCTAGAGATCCCCTAGCGGAGCCTCGCTACGAGCAGTACTTC. It codes for CSARDPLAEPRYEQYF.